Presented here are 5 T cell receptor beta chains from one specimen sequenced in a study of blood T cells in healthy people across ages. Sample-barcoded 5' priming and a J-beta primer mix drove a second PCR of about 6 to 12 cycles. TCRdb called the 5' RACE reads again in MiXCR, with one record for every CDR3 protein. The table shows 1.5 million to 2 million distinct CDR3 sequences, with roughly 49% occurring only once. Specimen: blood. These receptors originate from a woman aged 40 to 50 in good health.

This clonotype was seen a handful of times. This chain uses TRBV7-8 with TRBJ2-4; no firm D call. The J call may not be correct, given that the DNA end is closer to TRBJ2-7. The germline CDR1 and CDR2 sequences are SGHVS and FQNEAQ. The CDR3 sequence is 15 residues long. CDR3 residues: CASSPTAGQSYEQYF. DNA of the CDR3: TGTGCCAGCAGCCCCACCGCAGGCCAATCCTACGAGCAGTACTTC.

This clonotype was counted between two and nine times. This chain links TRBV4-3 with TRBJ2-3, with 10 bases identical to TRBD2. V lost 1 base and J lost 6; bases outside the gene matches: 4. The CDR3 covers 15 residues. The germline gives CDR1 LGHNA, CDR2 YSLEER. CDR3 DNA: TGCGCCAGCAGCCAAGCAGCGGGGGGGCGGGATACGCAGTATTTT. As protein: CASSQAAGGRDTQYF.

This clonotype was seen more than once but under ten times. DNA for the CDR3: TGTGCCACCAGTGACCTGACTAGCGCTGAGCAGTTCTTC. It specifies CATSDLTSAEQFF. The V call is TRBV24-1, the J call TRBJ2-1, with 8 bases matching TRBD2. Germline lookup yields CDR1 KGHDR and CDR2 SFDVKD. V shed 4 bases and J 9 bases; nucleotides not matched to a gene: 4. There are 13 residues in the CDR3.

The gene calls are TRBV7-9 and TRBJ2-4; a possible D gene is TRBD2 (5 bases). Judging by the DNA end, TRBJ2-7 fits better; the J call may be wrong. In germline, CDR1 is SEHNR, CDR2 FQNEAQ (reference sequence). This CDR3 is built from 12 residues. The CDR3 nucleotides are TGTGCCAGCAGCCGCGGGCTATTCGAGCAGTACTTC. This sequence encodes CASSRGLFEQYF.

V is TRBV3-1 and J is TRBJ2-6; 12 bases match TRBD2. The junction had 4 bases not matched to a gene; V was cut back by 4 bases and J by 0 bases. CDR1 is LGHDT, CDR2 YNNKEL, per germline (reference sequence). The CDR3 covers 18 residues. The CDR3 DNA sequence: TGTGCCAGCAGCCGACTAGCGGGGGTTCCCTCTGGGGCCAACGTCCTGACTTTC. This codes for CASSRLAGVPSGANVLTF. The variable domain in full, completed from reference TRBV3-1 and TRBJ2-6, reads DTAVSQTPKYLVTQMGNDKSIKCEQNLGHDTMYWYKQDSKKFLKIMFSYNNKELIINETVPNRFSPKSPDKAHLNLHINSLELGDSAVYFCASSRLAGVPSGANVLTFGAGSRLTVL.